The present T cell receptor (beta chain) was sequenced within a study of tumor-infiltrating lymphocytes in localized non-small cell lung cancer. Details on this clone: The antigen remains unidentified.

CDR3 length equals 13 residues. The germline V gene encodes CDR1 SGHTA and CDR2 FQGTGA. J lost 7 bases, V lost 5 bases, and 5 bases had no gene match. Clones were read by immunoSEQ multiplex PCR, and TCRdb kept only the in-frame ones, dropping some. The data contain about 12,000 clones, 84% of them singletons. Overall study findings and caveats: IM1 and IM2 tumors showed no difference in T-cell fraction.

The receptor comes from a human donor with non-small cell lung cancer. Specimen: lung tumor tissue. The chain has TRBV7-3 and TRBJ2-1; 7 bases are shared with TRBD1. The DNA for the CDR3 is TGTGCCAGCAGCCAAATGACAGGGAATGAGCAGTTCTTC. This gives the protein CASSQMTGNEQFF.